This T cell receptor (beta chain) was retrieved from a study of blood T cell repertoires in COVID-19. This CDR3 comprises 12 residues. Germline CDR1 reads MNHEY; CDR2 reads SMNVEV (reference sequence). Trimming removed 3 bases from V and 5 bases from J, with 6 bases in between. This table comes from immunoSEQ multiplex PCR, and its TCRdb copy is limited to in-frame clones, with some not included. The data show approximately 70,000 clones, with around nine tenths seen just once and 3.4% held by the top ten. The origin of this receptor is a woman in her forties or fifties with COVID-19, enrolled during active disease. V and J are TRBV27 and TRBJ2-3; D is unclear. Sequencing was performed on peripheral blood. The CDR3 coding sequence is TGTGCCAGCAGTTTGAATAGAGATACGCAGTATTTT. Translating it yields CASSLNRDTQYF.